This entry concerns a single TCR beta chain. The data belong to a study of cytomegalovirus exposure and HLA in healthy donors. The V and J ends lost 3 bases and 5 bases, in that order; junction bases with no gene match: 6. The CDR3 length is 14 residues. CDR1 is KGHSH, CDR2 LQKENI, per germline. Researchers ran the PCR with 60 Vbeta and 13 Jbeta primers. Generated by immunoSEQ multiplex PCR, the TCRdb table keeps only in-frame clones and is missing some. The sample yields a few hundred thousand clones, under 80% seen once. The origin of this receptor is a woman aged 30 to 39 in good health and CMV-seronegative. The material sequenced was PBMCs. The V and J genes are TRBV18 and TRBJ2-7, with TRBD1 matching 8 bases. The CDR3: CASSPDRVMNEQYF. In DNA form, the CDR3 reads TGTGCCAGCTCACCGGACAGGGTGATGAACGAGCAGTACTTC.